This T cell receptor beta chain was sequenced during a study of PD-1 blockade in classical Hodgkin lymphoma. CDR1 and CDR2 (germline): LNHDA, SQIVND (reference sequence). This CDR3 comprises 14 residues. V dropped 6 bases and J dropped 1; count of bases not matched to a gene: 4. With no exception, relapse followed autologous stem cell transplantation in all patients, and brentuximab vedotin exposure varied. This table comes from immunoSEQ multiplex PCR, and its TCRdb copy is limited to in-frame clones, with some not included. In the table there are about 29,000 clones, approximately 80% of which are singletons.

The sequence was collected from a human donor with classical Hodgkin lymphoma. Material: peripheral blood mononuclear cells (PBMCs), obtained before the second cycle of nivolumab. The chain joins TRBV19 to TRBJ1-1; 8 nucleotides match TRBD1. The CDR3 spells CASSLGQGNTEAFF. The CDR3 DNA sequence: TGTGCCAGTAGCCTAGGACAGGGGAACACTGAAGCTTTCTTT.